The clone carrying this TCR beta chain showed up many times. Its antigen is currently unknown. The data stem from a study of human T cells and chemical hapten exposure. Individual cDNA molecules each carried unique molecular identifiers attached by the library. Each CDR3 protein gets one entry after TCRdb re-called the RACE reads with MiXCR. This sample has around 45,000 distinct CDR3 sequences; 3% to 4.5% occur once, and the top ten carry around 5.7%. This sample's time point: healthy volunteer bleed at 6 weeks. Blood, whole and unfractionated, served as the source for total RNA extraction. Between the trimmed V and J ends, which lost 10 bases and 0 bases, there was a span of 16 bases. The CDR3 spans 14 residues. Germline loops: CDR1 SNHLY, CDR2 FYNNEI. Study-wide findings and caveats: TCRs exceeding a frequency of 1 in 1000 stayed unchanged under DPC sensitization.

The genes are TRBV2 and TRBJ2-7; D gene uncertain. The receptor was isolated from a human donor in good health. Some clones in this sample may be carry-over from other donors' samples. Sequencing was performed on whole blood. The DNA of the CDR3 is TGTGCCACCGAACTTTCCACCCGCTCCTACGAGCAGTACTTC. Its translation: CATELSTRSYEQYF.